This TCR beta chain comes out of a study of blood T cell repertoires in COVID-19 (dated by TCRdb to about 2020). About the full investigation: The collaborator samples originated in the United States, Italy and Spain and spanned the acute and convalescent phases of COVID-19. The prospective study material was composed of cDNA or gDNA derived from T cells, B-cell-depleted T cells, or PBMCs. Deeply sampled blood TCRbeta repertoires from subjects exposed to, actively infected with, or recovered from COVID-19 were included in the dataset. The repertoires were made available in a free public database intended to serve as a resource for research on the immune response to SARS-CoV-2. The samples were drawn from the first 160 participants of the ongoing ImmuneRACE study and from about 1,200 subjects provided by 6 global collaborators. The sample metadata nearly always contained a de-identified subject ID, COVID-19 status, age in years and sex. Where available, HLA class I and class II types were obtained from metadata supplied by the sample provider rather than from assay-based typing.

Collaborating institutions collected whole blood in K2EDTA tubes following their own protocols. For TCRbeta analysis, collaborator samples were shipped as frozen whole blood, as isolated PBMCs, or as DNA extracted from either sample type. In regard to this clone: What antigen it recognizes has not been identified. Per-base quality was not reported, and no clone a single base away is much larger than it.

Study-level results and caveats: Clinical and demographic metadata were provided uncurated, with the amount varying by source and participant.

The germline V gene provides CDR1 MNHEY and CDR2 SVGEGT. Germline trimming: 2 bases from V, 2 bases from J; junction bases outside gene matches: 4. From the cysteine through the phenylalanine, the CDR3 covers 17 amino acids. Of all the DNA, just the CDR3 is kept, 51 bases in frame from base 1. TCRbeta CDR3 regions were amplified from genomic DNA by means of the immunoSEQ Assay, a bias-controlled multiplex PCR. Processing in the source paper ran as follows. Within the assay, amplification of reference gene primers was used to estimate how many nucleated cells each sample contained. To quantify the absolute abundance of each unique TCRbeta CDR3 rearrangement, sequence reads were collapsed and filtered. For each sample, productive Simpson clonality was calculated as the square root of Simpson's diversity index over productive rearrangements. TCRdb carries this immuneACCESS record with in-frame sequences only. Its versions omit some clonotypes, under half of them owing to an unresolved V gene in the studies checked, with the rest unexplained. V, J and clone size are taken as reported in that table, and D and trimming were inferred from the DNA itself. Here the sample has 80,000 to 100,000 clones; approximately 91% occur a single time. The top ten clonotypes cover about 1.8% of the sample.

The sequence was obtained from a human donor with active COVID-19. The donor label of this sample is uncertain. Rearrangement joined TRBV6-2 or TRBV6-3 to TRBJ2-5, with 14 junctional bases fitting TRBD2. The sequenced sample was peripheral blood. The CDR3 corresponds to CASSYIRTSGGQETQYF. The DNA sequence follows: TGTGCCAGCAGTTACATTAGGACTAGCGGGGGGCAAGAGACCCAGTACTTC.